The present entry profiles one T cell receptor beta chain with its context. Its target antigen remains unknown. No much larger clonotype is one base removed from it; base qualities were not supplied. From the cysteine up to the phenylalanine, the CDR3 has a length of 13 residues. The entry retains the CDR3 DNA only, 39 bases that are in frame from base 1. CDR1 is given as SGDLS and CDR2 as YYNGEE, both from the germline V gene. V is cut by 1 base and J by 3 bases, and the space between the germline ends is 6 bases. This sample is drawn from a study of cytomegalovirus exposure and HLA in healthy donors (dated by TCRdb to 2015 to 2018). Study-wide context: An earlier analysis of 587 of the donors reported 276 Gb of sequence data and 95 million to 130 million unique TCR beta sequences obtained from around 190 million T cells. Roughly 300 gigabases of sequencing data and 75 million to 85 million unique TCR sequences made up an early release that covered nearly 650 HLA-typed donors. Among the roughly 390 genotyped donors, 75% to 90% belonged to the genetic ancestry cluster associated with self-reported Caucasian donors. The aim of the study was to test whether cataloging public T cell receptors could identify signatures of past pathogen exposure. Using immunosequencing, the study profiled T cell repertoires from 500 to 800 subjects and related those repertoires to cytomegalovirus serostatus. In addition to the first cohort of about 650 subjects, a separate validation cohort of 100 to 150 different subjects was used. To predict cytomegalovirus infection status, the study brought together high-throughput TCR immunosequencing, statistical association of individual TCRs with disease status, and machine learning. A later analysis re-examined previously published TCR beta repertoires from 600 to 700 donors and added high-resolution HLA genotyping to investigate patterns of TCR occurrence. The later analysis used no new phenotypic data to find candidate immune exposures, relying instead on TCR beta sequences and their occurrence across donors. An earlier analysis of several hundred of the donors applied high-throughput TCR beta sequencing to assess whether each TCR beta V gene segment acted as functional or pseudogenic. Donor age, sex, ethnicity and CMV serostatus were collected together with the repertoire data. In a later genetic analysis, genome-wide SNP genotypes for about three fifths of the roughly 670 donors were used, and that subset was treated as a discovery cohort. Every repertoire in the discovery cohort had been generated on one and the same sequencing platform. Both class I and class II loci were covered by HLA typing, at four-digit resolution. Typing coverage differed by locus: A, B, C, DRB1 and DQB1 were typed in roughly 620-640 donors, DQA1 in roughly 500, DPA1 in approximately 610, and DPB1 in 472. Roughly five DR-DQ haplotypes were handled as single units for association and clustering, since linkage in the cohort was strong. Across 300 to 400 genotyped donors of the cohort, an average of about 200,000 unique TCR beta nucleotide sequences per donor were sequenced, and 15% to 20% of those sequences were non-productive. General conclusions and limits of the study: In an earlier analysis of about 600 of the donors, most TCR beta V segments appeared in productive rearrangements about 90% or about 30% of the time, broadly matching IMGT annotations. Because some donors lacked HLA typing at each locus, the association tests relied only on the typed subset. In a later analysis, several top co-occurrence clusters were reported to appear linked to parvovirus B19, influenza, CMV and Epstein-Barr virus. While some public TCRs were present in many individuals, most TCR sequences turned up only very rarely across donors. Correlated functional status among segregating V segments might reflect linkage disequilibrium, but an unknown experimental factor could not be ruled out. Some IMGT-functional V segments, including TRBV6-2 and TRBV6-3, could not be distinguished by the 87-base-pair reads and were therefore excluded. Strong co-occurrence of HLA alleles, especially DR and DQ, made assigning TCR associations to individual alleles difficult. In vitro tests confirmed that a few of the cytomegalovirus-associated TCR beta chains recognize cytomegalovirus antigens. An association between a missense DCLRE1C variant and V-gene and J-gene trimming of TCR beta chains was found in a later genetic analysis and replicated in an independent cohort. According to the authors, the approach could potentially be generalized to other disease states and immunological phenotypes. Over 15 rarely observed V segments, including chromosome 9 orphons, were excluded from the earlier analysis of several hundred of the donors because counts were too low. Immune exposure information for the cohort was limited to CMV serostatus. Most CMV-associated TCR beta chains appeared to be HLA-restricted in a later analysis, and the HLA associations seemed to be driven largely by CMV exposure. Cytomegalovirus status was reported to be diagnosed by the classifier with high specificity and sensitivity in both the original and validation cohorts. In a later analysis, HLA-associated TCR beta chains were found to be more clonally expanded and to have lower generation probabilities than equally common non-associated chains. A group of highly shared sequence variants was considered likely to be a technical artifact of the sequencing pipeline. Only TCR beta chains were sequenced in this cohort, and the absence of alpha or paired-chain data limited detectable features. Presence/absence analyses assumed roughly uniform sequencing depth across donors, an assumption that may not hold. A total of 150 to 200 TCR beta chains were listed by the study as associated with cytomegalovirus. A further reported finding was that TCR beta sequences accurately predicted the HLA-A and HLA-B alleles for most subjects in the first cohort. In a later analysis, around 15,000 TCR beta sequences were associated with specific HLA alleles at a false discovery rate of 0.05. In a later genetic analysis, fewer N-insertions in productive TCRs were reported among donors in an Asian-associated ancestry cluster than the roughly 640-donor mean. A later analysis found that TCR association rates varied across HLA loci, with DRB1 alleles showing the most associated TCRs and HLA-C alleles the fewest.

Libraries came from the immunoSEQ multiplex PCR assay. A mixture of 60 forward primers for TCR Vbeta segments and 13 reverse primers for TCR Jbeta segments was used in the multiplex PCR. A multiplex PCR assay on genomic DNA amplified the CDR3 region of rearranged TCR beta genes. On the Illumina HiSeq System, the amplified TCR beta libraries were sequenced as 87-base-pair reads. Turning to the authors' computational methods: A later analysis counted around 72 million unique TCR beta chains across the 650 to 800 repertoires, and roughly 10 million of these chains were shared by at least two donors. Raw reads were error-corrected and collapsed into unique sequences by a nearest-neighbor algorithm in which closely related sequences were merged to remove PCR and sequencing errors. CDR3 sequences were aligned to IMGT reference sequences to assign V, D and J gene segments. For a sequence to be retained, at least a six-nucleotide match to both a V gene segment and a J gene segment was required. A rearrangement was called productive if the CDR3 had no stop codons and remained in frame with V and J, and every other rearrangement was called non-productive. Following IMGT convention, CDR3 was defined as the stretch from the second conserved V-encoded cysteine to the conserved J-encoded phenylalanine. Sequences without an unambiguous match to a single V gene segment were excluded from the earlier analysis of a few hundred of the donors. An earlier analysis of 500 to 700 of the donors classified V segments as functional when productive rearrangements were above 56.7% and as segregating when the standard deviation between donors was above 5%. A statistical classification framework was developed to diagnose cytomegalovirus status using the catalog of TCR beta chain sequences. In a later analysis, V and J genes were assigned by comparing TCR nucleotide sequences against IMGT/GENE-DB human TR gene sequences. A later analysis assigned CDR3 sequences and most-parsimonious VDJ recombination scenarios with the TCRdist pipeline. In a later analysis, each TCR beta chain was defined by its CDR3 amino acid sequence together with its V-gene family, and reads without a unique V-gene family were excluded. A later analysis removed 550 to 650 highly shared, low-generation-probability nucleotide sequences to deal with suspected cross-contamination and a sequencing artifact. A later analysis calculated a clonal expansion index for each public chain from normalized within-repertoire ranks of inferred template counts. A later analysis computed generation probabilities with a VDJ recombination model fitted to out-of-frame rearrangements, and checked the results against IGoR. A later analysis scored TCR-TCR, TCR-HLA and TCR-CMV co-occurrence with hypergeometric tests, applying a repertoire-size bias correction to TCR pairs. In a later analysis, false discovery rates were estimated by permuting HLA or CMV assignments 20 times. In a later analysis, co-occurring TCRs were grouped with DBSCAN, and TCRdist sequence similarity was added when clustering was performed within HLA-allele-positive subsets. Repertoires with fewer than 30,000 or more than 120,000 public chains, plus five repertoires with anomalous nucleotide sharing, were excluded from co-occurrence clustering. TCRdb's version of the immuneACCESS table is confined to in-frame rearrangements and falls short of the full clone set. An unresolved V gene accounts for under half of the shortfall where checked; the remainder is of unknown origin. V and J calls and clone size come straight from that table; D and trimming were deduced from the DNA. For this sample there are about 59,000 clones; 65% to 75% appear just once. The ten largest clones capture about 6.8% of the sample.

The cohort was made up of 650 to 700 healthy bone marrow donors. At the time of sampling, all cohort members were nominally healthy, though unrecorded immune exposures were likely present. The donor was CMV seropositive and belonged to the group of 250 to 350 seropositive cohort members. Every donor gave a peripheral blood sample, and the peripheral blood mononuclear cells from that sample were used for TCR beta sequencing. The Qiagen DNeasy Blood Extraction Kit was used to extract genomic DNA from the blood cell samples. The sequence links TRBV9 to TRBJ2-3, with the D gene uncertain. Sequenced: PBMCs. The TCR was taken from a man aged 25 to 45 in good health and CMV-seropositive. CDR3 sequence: CASSVLSTDTQYF. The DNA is TGTGCCAGCAGCGTACTTTCTACAGATACGCAGTATTTT. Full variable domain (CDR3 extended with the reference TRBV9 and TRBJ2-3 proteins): DSGVTQTPKHLITATGQRVTLRCSPRSGDLSVYWYQQSLDQGLQFLIQYYNGEERAKGNILERFSAQQFPDLHSELNLSSLELGDSALYFCASSVLSTDTQYFGPGTRLTVL.